This TCR beta chain emerged from a study of cytomegalovirus exposure and HLA in healthy donors. Study-level points and caveats: Reports described diagnosis of cytomegalovirus status by the classifier as highly specific and sensitive.

CDR1 and CDR2 (germline): KGHSH, LQKENI. CDR3 size: 16 residues. V was clipped by 4 bases and J by 0 bases; unmatched bases: 7. The study ran its PCR with 60 Vbeta and 13 Jbeta primers. Profiled with immunoSEQ multiplex PCR; TCRdb holds only in-frame clones, not every one. The sample shows about 180,000 clones, roughly 82% of them seen only once. Notes on this clone: The antigen is undetermined.

This receptor was obtained from a man between 35 and 55 years old in good health and CMV-seronegative. Sequencing was performed on PBMCs. The J gene is TRBJ1-1, the V gene TRBV18, with TRBD1 matching 8 bases. In DNA form, the CDR3 reads TGTGCCAGCTCACTCGGGACAGGAGACATGAACACTGAAGCTTTCTTT. This gives the protein CASSLGTGDMNTEAFF.